These T cell receptor beta chains were read from a single sample in a study of blood T cell repertoires in COVID-19. Here immunoSEQ multiplex PCR was the method, and the copy in TCRdb shows in-frame clones only, minus some. The sample lists 160,000 or so clones, 79% occurring once. Specimen: peripheral blood. These receptors were obtained from a woman aged 55-75 years with COVID-19, enrolled during active disease. Each CDR3 is given with its conserved first and last residue. The order of the fields is J gene, V gene, D gene, clone size, CDR3 protein, CDR3 DNA. A D gene is named only where the DNA matches it firmly. Size is omitted from some rows. Given values are once, few, many or a class for expanded clones.

>TRBJ2-6|TRBV19|.|.
CASSMGPGSGANVLTF
TGTGCCAGTAGTATGGGTCCAGGCTCTGGGGCCAACGTCCTGACTTTC
>TRBJ1-1|TRBV25-1|.|.
CASSESGWRGGTEAFF
TGTGCCAGCAGTGAATCGGGGTGGAGGGGAGGCACTGAAGCTTTCTTT
>TRBJ1-2|TRBV3-1/TRBV3-2|.|.
CASSQNTGGEDGYTF
TGTGCCAGCAGCCAAAACACAGGTGGAGAGGATGGCTACACCTTC
>TRBJ2-2|TRBV4-2|TRBD1|.
CASSQASTGTANTGELFF
TGTGCCAGCAGCCAAGCATCCACCGGGACAGCGAACACCGGGGAGCTGTTTTTT
>TRBJ1-5|TRBV5-8|.|.
CASRLKNREGQPQHF
TGTGCCAGCAGACTAAAGAACAGGGAGGGTCAGCCCCAGCATTTT
>TRBJ1-1|TRBV27|TRBD1|.
CASSSTGENTEAFF
TGTGCCAGCAGCTCGACAGGGGAGAACACTGAAGCTTTCTTT
>TRBJ2-1|TRBV10-2|.|.
CASTLGLGPQNEQFF
TGCGCCAGCACCCTCGGTCTGGGCCCTCAAAATGAGCAGTTCTTC
>TRBJ1-1|TRBV3-1/TRBV3-2|.|once
CASSQGPGPLNTEAFF
TGTGCCAGCAGCCAAGGTCCAGGGCCTTTGAACACTGAAGCTTTCTTT
>TRBJ1-2|TRBV4-1|.|.
CASSQEGATNYGYTF
TGCGCCAGCAGCCAAGAGGGCGCGACTAACTATGGCTACACCTTC
>TRBJ2-3|TRBV10-2|TRBD1|.
CASRDRGSTDTQYF
TGCGCCAGCAGGGACAGGGGGAGCACAGATACGCAGTATTTT
>TRBJ2-2|TRBV6-6|TRBD2|once
CASSKLASPNTGELFF
TGTGCCAGCAGTAAACTAGCGTCACCGAACACCGGGGAGCTGTTTTTT
>TRBJ2-7|TRBV6-2/TRBV6-3|TRBD2|few
CASSLSGRGVEQYF
TGTGCCAGCAGTTTAAGCGGGAGGGGAGTCGAGCAGTACTTC
>TRBJ1-2|TRBV7-8|TRBD1|.
CASSGTGVNYGYTF
TGTGCCAGCAGCGGGACAGGAGTTAACTATGGCTACACCTTC
>TRBJ2-1|TRBV9|TRBD2|.
CASSVEISGHNEQFF
TGTGCCAGCAGCGTAGAGATTAGCGGGCACAATGAGCAGTTCTTC
>TRBJ2-3|TRBV7-9|.|.
CASSLGGTADTQYF
TGTGCCAGCAGCTTAGGTGGCACCGCAGATACGCAGTATTTT
>TRBJ1-3|TRBV29-1|.|.
CSVDDRGSSGNTIYF
TGCAGCGTTGATGATCGCGGGAGCTCTGGAAACACCATATATTTT
>TRBJ1-1|TRBV11-2|.|.
CASAFRAGNTEAFF
TGTGCCAGCGCCTTCCGAGCAGGGAACACTGAAGCTTTCTTT
>TRBJ1-2|TRBV7-2|.|.
CASSLGGTPTRGYTF
TGTGCCAGCAGCTTAGGGGGGACACCCACTCGAGGCTACACCTTC
>TRBJ2-3|TRBV7-2|.|.
CASSLVQVDTQYF
TGTGCCAGCAGCTTAGTACAGGTCGATACGCAGTATTTT
>TRBJ2-2|TRBV18|TRBD1|once
CASSVGQLTGELFF
TGTGCCAGCTCAGTGGGACAGCTCACCGGGGAGCTGTTTTTT
>TRBJ1-1|TRBV5-1|.|.
CASSPLGFTDTEAFF
TGCGCCAGCAGCCCGCTAGGATTCACGGACACTGAAGCTTTCTTT
>TRBJ2-1|TRBV24-1|.|.
CATSDADTLSYNEQFF
TGTGCCACCAGTGATGCGGACACCCTCTCCTACAATGAGCAGTTCTTC